Below are 16 T cell receptor beta chains sequenced from a single sample in a study of cytomegalovirus exposure and HLA in healthy donors. TCRdb keeps only in-frame clones here, not all; method: immunoSEQ multiplex PCR. Here the sample spans about 160,000 clones, around nine tenths being singletons. Sequencing was done on a sample of PBMCs. These receptors originate from a man between 18 and 29 years old in good health and CMV-seropositive.

For the CDR3, the DNA is TGTGCCAGTACCAGGACAGCTAGCACAGATACGCAGTATTTT. It yields the protein CASTRTASTDTQYF. The V call is TRBV19, the J call TRBJ2-3, with a weak D call TRBD1 (6 bases). The CDR3 has 14 amino acids. V was cut by 7 bases and J by 0 bases, with 11 bases left in between. Germline CDR1 LNHDA, CDR2 SQIVND (reference sequence).

The V call is TRBV29-1, the J call TRBJ2-7; 8 nucleotides line up with TRBD1. V dropped 6 bases and J dropped 0; count of bases not matched to a gene: 4. CDR3 length: 13 residues. Germline V gene sequence: CDR1 SQVTM, CDR2 ANQGSEA. CDR3 nucleotide sequence: TGCAGCGTGAGGACAGGGAGCTCCTACGAGCAGTACTTC. Translated, it gives CSVRTGSSYEQYF.

The sample holds one count of this clone. V usage is TRBV19 and J usage is TRBJ1-2, with 9 bases lining up with TRBD1. Germline V gene lookup returns CDR1 LNHDA and CDR2 SQIVND (reference sequence). The CDR3 consists of 15 residues. The V and J ends lost 5 bases and 3 bases, in that order; junction bases with no gene match: 7. The CDR3 here is CASSRGTGIDYGYTF. CDR3 nucleotide sequence: TGTGCCAGTAGTCGCGGGACAGGGATCGACTATGGCTACACCTTC.

The rearrangement joins TRBV7-3 to TRBJ2-2; tentatively, D is TRBD1 (5 bases). This CDR3 is built from 14 residues. V was trimmed by 1 base and J by 8 bases, leaving 11 bases between them. Germline V lookup: CDR1 SGHTA, CDR2 FQGTGA. The CDR3 protein is CASSLKEGAGELFF. As DNA, the CDR3 is TGTGCCAGCAGCTTAAAAGAAGGGGCGGGGGAGCTGTTTTTT.

The V gene is TRBV6-6, the J gene TRBJ2-5; TRBD1 matches 9 bases. V lost 6 bases and J lost 4; bases outside the gene matches: 6. Germline V gene lookup returns CDR1 MNHNY and CDR2 SVGAGI (reference sequence). The CDR3 sequence is 14 residues long. For the CDR3, the DNA is TGTGCCAGCAGGCACTCACAGGGGGCAGAGACCCAGTACTTC. Encoded protein: CASRHSQGAETQYF.

This chain joins TRBV9 and TRBJ2-7; TRBD2 matches 7 bases. V lost 0 bases, J lost 0 bases, and 0 bases stayed unmatched. This CDR3 is 14 amino acids long. Germline V gives CDR1 SGDLS, CDR2 YYNGEE. The CDR3 protein is CASSVGGSSYEQYF. The CDR3 DNA follows: TGTGCCAGCAGCGTAGGCGGGAGCTCCTACGAGCAGTACTTC.

This sequence joins TRBV5-8 and TRBJ2-1; the D is unclear. Germline CDR1 reads SGHTS; CDR2 reads YDEGEE. This CDR3 comprises 14 residues. V was pared by 4 bases and J by 6 bases, with 14 bases between. CDR3 protein: CASSPPRLVNEQFF. The DNA for the CDR3 is TGTGCCAGCAGCCCCCCGAGGCTAGTCAATGAGCAGTTCTTC.

The V gene is TRBV7-6, the J gene TRBJ1-3; TRBD1 matches 7 bases. The CDR3 is 16 amino acids. Germline V gene lookup returns CDR1 SGHVS and CDR2 FNYEAQ. Trimming took 5 bases from V and 1 from J; bases not matched to a gene: 8. CDR3 loop: CASSLGQLLSGNTIYF. The CDR3 nucleotides are TGTGCCAGCAGCCTGGGACAGCTGCTTTCTGGAAACACCATATATTTT.

The rearrangement uses TRBV28 and TRBJ1-2; D uncertain. Trimming took off 9 bases at V and 7 bases at J, with 12 bases between the two ends. The CDR3 is 11 amino acids. Germline CDR1 is MDHEN and CDR2 is SYDVKM. Here the CDR3 reads CASFYGRGYTF. CDR3 nucleotide sequence: TGTGCCAGTTTCTATGGTCGTGGCTACACCTTC.

The CDR3 sequence: CASRSPGRSPEQYF. CDR3 DNA sequence: TGTGCCAGCAGATCCCCGGGAAGGTCGCCCGAGCAGTACTTC. This chain links TRBV6-5 with TRBJ2-7, with a weak D call TRBD2 (5 bases). Germline V lookup: CDR1 MNHEY, CDR2 SVGAGI. The CDR3 consists of 14 residues. V lost 6 bases and J 6 bases, leaving 18 bases between the germline ends.

The CDR3 is CASSPRTFTGELFF. DNA of the CDR3: TGTGCCAGCAGCCCTCGAACATTTACCGGGGAGCTGTTTTTT. The V gene is TRBV7-8, the J gene TRBJ2-2, with D uncertain. Germline V gene data show CDR1 as SGHVS and CDR2 as FQNEAQ. The CDR3 has 14 amino acids. V lost 5 bases, J lost 5 bases, and 12 bases lay in between.

The genes are TRBV28 and TRBJ2-1, with D perhaps TRBD1 (5 bases). The CDR3 is 16 amino acids. The V end was cut by 4 bases, the J end by 6 bases, with 19 bases between. The germline gives CDR1 MDHEN, CDR2 SYDVKM. CDR3 nucleotide sequence: TGTGCCAGCAGTTCCAACCTCAGGGTCTCCACCAATGAGCAGTTCTTC. It encodes CASSSNLRVSTNEQFF.

The rearrangement uses TRBV4-1 and TRBJ1-1, with D unresolved. There are 14 residues in the CDR3. The germline gives CDR1 MGHRA, CDR2 YSYEKL. The V end lost 4 bases, the J end lost 4 bases, and 13 bases lay between the germline ends. The CDR3 bases are TGCGCCAGCAGCCCTTGGGGAGGCCGCACTGAAGCTTTCTTT. As protein: CASSPWGGRTEAFF.

The rearrangement joins TRBV2 to TRBJ1-5; 7 positions match TRBD1. V trimming: 7 bases; J trimming: 6 bases; junction bases outside the gene matches: 3. The CDR3 spans 12 residues. Germline V gene lookup returns CDR1 SNHLY and CDR2 FYNNEI. The CDR3 sequence is CASTRTGQPQHF. CDR3 DNA: TGTGCCAGCACAAGGACAGGTCAGCCCCAGCATTTT.

This sequence joins TRBV2 and TRBJ2-7; 12 bases line up with TRBD1. Germline V lookup: CDR1 SNHLY, CDR2 FYNNEI. CDR3 size: 14 residues. With 8 bases clipped from V and 2 bases from J, the junction kept 4 bases outside the gene matches. Written as DNA, the CDR3 is TGTGCCAGCCTCCGGGACAGGGGGCCCTACGAGCAGTACTTC. Translated: CASLRDRGPYEQYF. The whole variable domain, remainder taken from reference TRBV2 and TRBJ2-7, is EPEVTQTPSHQVTQMGQEVILRCVPISNHLYFYWYRQILGQKVEFLVSFYNNEISEKSEIFDDQFSVERPDGSNFTLKIRSTKLEDSAMYFCASLRDRGPYEQYFGPGTRLTVT.

This clone has a single count. The chain carries TRBV27 and TRBJ2-5, with 8 bases lining up with TRBD2. CDR3 length: 14 amino acids. J lost 5 bases, V lost 5 bases, and 7 bases had no gene match. Germline loops: CDR1 MNHEY, CDR2 SMNVEV (reference sequence). CDR3 sequence (DNA): TGTGCCAGCAGTCTGGGACTAGGGGGGGAGACCCAGTACTTC. Amino acids: CASSLGLGGETQYF.